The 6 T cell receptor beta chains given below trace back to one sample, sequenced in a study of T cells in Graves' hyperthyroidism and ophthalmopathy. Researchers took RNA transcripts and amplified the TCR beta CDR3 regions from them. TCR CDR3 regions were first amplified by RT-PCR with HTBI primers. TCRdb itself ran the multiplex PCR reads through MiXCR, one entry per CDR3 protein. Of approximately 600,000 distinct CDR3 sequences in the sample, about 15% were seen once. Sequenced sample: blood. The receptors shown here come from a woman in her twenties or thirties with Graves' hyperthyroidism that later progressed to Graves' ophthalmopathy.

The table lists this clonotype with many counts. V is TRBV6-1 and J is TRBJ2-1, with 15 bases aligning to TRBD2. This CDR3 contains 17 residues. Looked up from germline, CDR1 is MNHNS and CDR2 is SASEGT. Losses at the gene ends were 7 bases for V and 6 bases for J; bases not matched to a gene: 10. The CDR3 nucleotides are TGTGCCAGCACCTACACCCCGGGACTAGCGGGAGGCAATGAGCAGTTCTTC. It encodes CASTYTPGLAGGNEQFF.

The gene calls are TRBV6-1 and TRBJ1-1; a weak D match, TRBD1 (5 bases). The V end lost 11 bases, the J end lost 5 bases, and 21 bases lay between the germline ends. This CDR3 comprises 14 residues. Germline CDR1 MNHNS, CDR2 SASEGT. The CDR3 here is CAHRAGDRWTEAFF. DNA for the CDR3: TGTGCCCATAGGGCGGGGGACCGATGGACTGAAGCTTTCTTT.

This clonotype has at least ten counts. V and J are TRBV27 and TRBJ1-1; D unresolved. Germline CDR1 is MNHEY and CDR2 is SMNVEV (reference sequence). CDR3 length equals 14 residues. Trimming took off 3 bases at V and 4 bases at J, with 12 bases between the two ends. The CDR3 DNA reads TGTGCCAGCAGTTTGATGACCTGGGGCACTGAAGCTTTCTTT. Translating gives CASSLMTWGTEAFF.

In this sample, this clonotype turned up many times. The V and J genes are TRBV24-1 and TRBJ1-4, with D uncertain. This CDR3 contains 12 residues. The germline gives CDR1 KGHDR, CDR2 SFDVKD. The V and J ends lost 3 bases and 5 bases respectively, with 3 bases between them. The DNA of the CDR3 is TGTGCCACCAGTGATGACAATGAAAAACTGTTTTTT. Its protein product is CATSDDNEKLFF.

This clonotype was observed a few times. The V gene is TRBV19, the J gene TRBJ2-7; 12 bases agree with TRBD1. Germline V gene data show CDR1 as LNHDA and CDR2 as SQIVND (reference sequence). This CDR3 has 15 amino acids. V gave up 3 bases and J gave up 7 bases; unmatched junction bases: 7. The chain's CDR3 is CASSIRDRGREEQYF. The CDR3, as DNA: TGTGCCAGTAGTATCCGGGACAGGGGGCGCGAGGAGCAGTACTTC.

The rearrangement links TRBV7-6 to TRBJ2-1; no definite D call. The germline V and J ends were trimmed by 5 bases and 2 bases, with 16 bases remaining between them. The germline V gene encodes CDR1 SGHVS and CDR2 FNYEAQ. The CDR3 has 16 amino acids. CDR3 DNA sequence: TGTGCCAGCAGCCTTACCTTCGCGGCGGCCTACAATGAGCAGTTCTTC. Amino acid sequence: CASSLTFAAAYNEQFF.